The 19 T cell receptor beta chains in this list originate from one sample, sequenced in a study of blood T cell repertoires in COVID-19. Libraries were prepared by immunoSEQ multiplex PCR; TCRdb keeps only in-frame clonotypes and omits some of them. The data contain around 60,000 clones, around 77% of them singletons. Sequencing was carried out using peripheral blood. These TCRs come from a man of 80 years or more with active or convalescent COVID-19.

This rearrangement joins TRBV11-2 to TRBJ2-5; 10 bases align to TRBD1. CDR3 size: 16 residues. V dropped 1 base and J dropped 2; count of bases not matched to a gene: 4. Germline CDR1 reads SGHAT; CDR2 reads FQNNGV. The CDR3 spells CASSLGTGGGQETQYF. For the CDR3, the DNA is TGTGCCAGCAGCTTAGGGACAGGGGGAGGACAAGAGACCCAGTACTTC. Combining the CDR3 with reference TRBV11-2 and TRBJ2-5 gives the whole variable domain EAGVAQSPRYKIIEKRQSVAFWCNPISGHATLYWYQQILGQGPKLLIQFQNNGVVDDSQLPKDRFSAERLKGVDSTLKIQPAKLEDSAVYLCASSLGTGGGQETQYFGPGTRLLVL.

This clone appeared once. The J gene is TRBJ2-5, the V gene TRBV7-9, with 8 bases that match TRBD1. The V segment lost 5 bases and the J segment 5 bases; nucleotides outside the gene matches: 16. The germline gives CDR1 SEHNR, CDR2 FQNEAQ (reference sequence). This CDR3 contains 17 residues. In DNA form, the CDR3 reads TGTGCCAGCAGCGCCCGGACGGACAGGGCCTACCGGGAGACCCAGTACTTC. It yields the protein CASSARTDRAYRETQYF.

The rearrangement links TRBV19 to TRBJ1-2; D is uncertain. The V end was cut by 2 bases, the J end by 4 bases, with 11 bases between. The CDR3 extends over 14 amino acids. Germline assignment: CDR1 LNHDA and CDR2 SQIVND (reference sequence). CDR3 loop: CASSITGVVYGYTF. CDR3 nucleotides: TGTGCCAGTAGTATAACGGGAGTGGTCTATGGCTACACCTTC.

The V and J genes are TRBV5-1 and TRBJ2-2, with 7 bases lining up with TRBD1. The CDR3 loop spans 16 amino acids. Germline CDR1 reads SGHRS; CDR2 reads YFSETQ. V shed 4 bases, J shed 2 bases, and the junction held 8 bases outside the gene matches. The CDR3 loop reads CASSVSTGLNTGELFF. The CDR3, as DNA: TGCGCCAGCAGCGTATCGACAGGGCTCAACACCGGGGAGCTGTTTTTT.

This clone was observed a handful of times. This sequence joins TRBV12-3 or TRBV12-4 and TRBJ2-3; 7 positions agree with TRBD2. After removal of 5 bases from V and 8 bases from J, the junction contained 4 bases not matched to a gene. The CDR3 totals 12 residues. CDR3 in amino acids: CASSGREVTQYF. The CDR3, as DNA: TGTGCCAGCAGTGGGAGGGAAGTTACGCAGTATTTT.

V usage is TRBV6-4 and J usage is TRBJ2-2, with 7 nucleotides matching TRBD2. Unmatched junction bases numbered 5, after V lost 3 bases and J lost 4 bases. Germline values: CDR1 MRHNA, CDR2 SNTAGT. This CDR3 has 15 amino acids. The CDR3 DNA reads as TGTGCCAGCAGTGAACGGGGGGACTTCACCGGGGAGCTGTTTTTT. Its protein is CASSERGDFTGELFF.

This clone was seen repeatedly, ten times or more. The rearrangement uses TRBV7-2 and TRBJ2-7; 10 bases agree with TRBD2. The CDR3 runs 17 residues. In germline, CDR1 is SGHTA, CDR2 FQGNSA. V was clipped by 1 base and J by 0 bases; unmatched bases: 6. CDR3 sequence reads: CASSLGGTSVSSYEQYF. The DNA of the CDR3 is TGTGCCAGCAGCTTAGGGGGGACTAGCGTCAGCTCCTACGAGCAGTACTTC.

The chain joins TRBV7-2 to TRBJ2-5, with D tentatively TRBD2 (6 bases). This CDR3 has 14 amino acids. V dropped 5 bases and J dropped 6 bases, with 16 bases sitting between them. The germline V gene has CDR1 SGHTA and CDR2 FQGNSA. This CDR3 is CASSPQGTAQTQYF. CDR3 coding DNA: TGTGCCAGCAGCCCCCAAGGGACTGCCCAGACCCAGTACTTC.

This chain links TRBV28 with TRBJ1-2, with 9 bases identical to TRBD1. There are 15 residues in the CDR3. From germline, CDR1 is MDHEN and CDR2 SYDVKM. V gave up 3 bases and J gave up 4 bases; unmatched junction bases: 6. CDR3 DNA: TGTGCCAGCAGTTTTGGGGACAGGGTCGCCTATGGCTACACCTTC. Its protein product is CASSFGDRVAYGYTF.

The gene calls are TRBV5-1 and TRBJ1-1; D possibly corresponds to TRBD1 (6 bases). The V end was cut by 4 bases, the J end by 4 bases, with 17 bases between. Germline values: CDR1 SGHRS, CDR2 YFSETQ. The CDR3 sequence is 15 residues long. The CDR3 here is CASSLYAGEGTEAFF. The CDR3 DNA reads TGCGCCAGCAGCCTCTATGCAGGGGAGGGCACTGAAGCTTTCTTT. Full variable domain (rest looked up from reference TRBV5-1 and TRBJ1-1): KAGVTQTPRYLIKTRGQQVTLSCSPISGHRSVSWYQQTPGQGLQFLFEYFSETQRNKGNFPGRFSGRQFSNSRSEMNVSTLELGDSALYLCASSLYAGEGTEAFFGQGTRLTVV.

This rearrangement joins TRBV18 to TRBJ2-1; 12 nucleotides match TRBD2. The CDR3 totals 15 residues. CDR1 and CDR2 (germline): KGHSH, LQKENI. With 3 bases clipped from V and 8 bases from J, the junction kept 5 bases outside the gene matches. The CDR3 reads CASSPGTSGWHEQFF. CDR3 in DNA: TGTGCCAGCTCACCCGGGACTAGCGGGTGGCATGAGCAGTTCTTC.

The CDR3 loop is CASSLPHSGGAETQYF. Here the CDR3 DNA reads TGTGCCAGCAGCTTACCCCATAGCGGGGGGGCAGAGACCCAGTACTTC. The chain joins TRBV11-2 to TRBJ2-5; 11 nucleotides match TRBD2. The J segment lost 4 bases and the V segment lost 2 bases, leaving 6 bases of the junction unmatched. The CDR3 runs to 16 residues. CDR1 is SGHAT, CDR2 FQNNGV, per germline.

This clone has only one observation. The chain has TRBV19 and TRBJ2-1, with 13 bases matching TRBD2. CDR1 and CDR2 (germline): LNHDA, SQIVND (reference sequence). Germline trimming cut 6 bases from V and 3 bases from J; bases unmatched to any gene: 2. There are 15 residues in the CDR3. The CDR3 sequence is CASRLAGGYYNEQFF. The DNA for the CDR3 is TGTGCCAGTAGACTAGCGGGGGGGTACTACAATGAGCAGTTCTTC.

A single count supports this clone. The chain has TRBV24-1 and TRBJ1-5; D is unclear. V lost 2 bases, J lost 4 bases, and 26 bases lay in between. The CDR3 is 20 residues long. Germline CDR1 reads KGHDR; CDR2 reads SFDVKD. This CDR3 is CATSDSPPGFGRRLNQPQHF. CDR3 bases: TGTGCCACCAGTGATTCCCCTCCGGGGTTTGGCAGGCGATTAAATCAGCCCCAGCATTTT.

This sequence joins TRBV12-3 or TRBV12-4 and TRBJ2-7; D is uncertain. Trimming left V 1 base short and J 4 bases short, with 8 bases between. The CDR3 has 13 residues. CDR3 amino acids: CASSLVFPYEQYF. In DNA, the CDR3 is TGTGCCAGCAGTTTAGTCTTCCCTTACGAGCAGTACTTC.

The chain combines TRBV2 with TRBJ2-3, with D possibly matching TRBD1 (5 bases). Per the germline V gene, CDR1 is SNHLY and CDR2 is FYNNEI. V was pared by 4 bases and J by 6 bases, with 14 bases between. The CDR3 sequence is 14 residues long. CDR3 nucleotide sequence: TGTGCCAGCAGTGCCTTAGGGGCTGGGGATACGCAGTATTTT. Translated: CASSALGAGDTQYF.

By sample fraction, this clone is medium-sized. This chain connects TRBV7-3 to TRBJ2-1, with 10 bases that match TRBD2. CDR3 length: 15 residues. Germline V CDR1 and CDR2: SGHTA, FQGTGA. V gave up 2 bases and J gave up 5 bases; unmatched junction bases: 3. CDR3 DNA sequence: TGTGCCAGCAGCTTAGGACTAGCGGAAAACAATGAGCAGTTCTTC. Encoded protein: CASSLGLAENNEQFF.

The V and J genes are TRBV2 and TRBJ1-1, with D possibly being TRBD1 (6 bases). With 6 bases removed from V and 4 bases from J, the gap between germline ends came to 18 bases. The CDR3 runs 15 residues. Germline V gives CDR1 SNHLY, CDR2 FYNNEI. The CDR3 DNA reads as TGTGCCAGCAGCGGTCCACAGGGACCGGGCACTGAAGCTTTCTTT. It is translated as CASSGPQGPGTEAFF.

This clone was picked up a small number of times. The rearrangement links TRBV5-6 to TRBJ1-2; 10 bases match TRBD1. CDR1 and CDR2 from the germline V gene are SGHDT and YYEEEE. The V gene end was trimmed by 4 bases and the J gene end by 4 bases; junction bases not matched to a gene: 7. There are 15 residues in the CDR3. The CDR3, as DNA: TGTGCCAGCAGCGGGTACCGGGACAGGGGCTATGGCTACACCTTC. Encoded protein: CASSGYRDRGYGYTF.